This T cell receptor (beta chain) was observed in a study of immune evolution from preneoplasia to lung adenocarcinoma. Germline assignment: CDR1 SGHDT and CDR2 YYEEEE. This CDR3 comprises 14 residues. V lost 7 bases, J lost 0 bases, and 14 bases lay in between. Each case's diagnosis was confirmed by two pathologists on H&E. As regards this clone: Its antigen is not identified.

Assay: immunoSEQ multiplex PCR; the TCRdb copy retains only in-frame clones and omits some. The repertoire holds about 5,700 clones, with about 81% as singletons. General study results and limits: Normal lung had highest clonality; later lesions appeared denser, more diverse.

The TCR originated in a person aged 45-69 years with lung adenocarcinoma. The chain carries TRBV5-6 and TRBJ2-7, with D possibly being TRBD1 (6 bases). The material sequenced was FFPE normal lung tissue adjacent to the tumor. CDR3 DNA: TGTGCCAGCTTCACCAAGGGGGTCTCCTACGAGCAGTACTTC. Translated, it gives CASFTKGVSYEQYF.